A single sample is the source of the 14 T cell receptor beta chains below, sequenced in a study of cytomegalovirus exposure and HLA in healthy donors (dated by TCRdb to about 2017). Library method: the immunoSEQ multiplex PCR assay. For the multiplex PCR, a mixture combining 60 forward primers for TCR Vbeta segments and 13 reverse primers for TCR Jbeta segments was used. TCRdb holds this immuneACCESS table with in-frame rearrangements only. Some clones are missing; in checked studies, unresolved V genes explain under half, and the rest has no known cause. This sample comprises 200,000 to 250,000 clones, 80% to 85% of them detected only once. About 2.5% of the sample is in the top ten clones. The sequencing input was PBMCs. The receptors derive from a woman aged 35 to 49 in good health and CMV-seronegative.

CDR3 loop: CASSSRGTGEDQPQHF. CDR3 bases: TGTGCCAGCAGCTCAAGGGGGACAGGGGAGGATCAGCCCCAGCATTTT. The J gene is TRBJ1-5, the V gene TRBV13; 10 nucleotides align to TRBD1. The germline V gene has CDR1 PRHDT and CDR2 FYEKMQ (reference sequence). The CDR3 contains 16 residues. The V gene end was trimmed by 4 bases and the J gene end by 5 bases; junction bases not matched to a gene: 8.

The genes are TRBV6-6 and TRBJ2-5, with D maybe TRBD1 (5 bases). Germline V gene sequence: CDR1 MNHNY, CDR2 SVGAGI (reference sequence). Trimming pared 0 bases from V and 5 bases from J, leaving 10 bases between. This CDR3 is built from 14 residues. The CDR3 DNA sequence: TGTGCCAGCAGTTACTCGAAACAGGTCGAGACCCAGTACTTC. This codes for CASSYSKQVETQYF.

This clone has only a few counts. The rearrangement uses TRBV5-1 and TRBJ2-5; 8 nucleotides match TRBD1. Trimming cost V 4 bases and J 6 bases; bases outside gene matches: 8. The V gene's germline CDR1 is SGHRS and CDR2 YFSETQ. This CDR3 region has 14 residues. The CDR3 protein is CASSVGQGRKTQYF. The DNA of the CDR3 is TGCGCCAGCAGCGTCGGACAGGGTCGGAAGACCCAGTACTTC.

Regarding this clone: One junction end disagrees with the germline gene, perhaps due to a read error. The chain is built from TRBV5-6 and TRBJ2-2; maybe TRBD1 (6 bases). CDR3 length: 15 amino acids. Germline V CDR1 and CDR2: SGHDT, YYEEEE. The chain's CDR3 is CASSLGQGNAGELFF. Written as DNA, the CDR3 is TGTGCCAGCAGCTTGGGGCAGGGGAACGCCGGGGAGCTGTTTTTT.

This clone came up a few times. The chain couples TRBV11-2 to TRBJ2-3; 7 bases align to TRBD2. J was trimmed by 1 base and V by 6 bases; bases with no gene match: 10. Looked up from germline, CDR1 is SGHAT and CDR2 is FQNNGV. The CDR3 is 16 residues long. The CDR3 nucleotides read TGTGCCAGCAGGGCGGTAGGCGGGAGAGGCACAGATACGCAGTATTTT. Protein: CASRAVGGRGTDTQYF.

In its sample, this clone was seen a few times. This chain joins TRBV30 and TRBJ2-3; D not certain. The germline V and J ends were trimmed by 3 bases and 3 bases, with 16 bases remaining between them. This CDR3 spans 15 amino acids. Per the germline V gene, CDR1 is GTSNPN and CDR2 is SVGIG (reference sequence). CDR3 loop: CAWRDYRTRTDTQYF. CDR3 nucleotides: TGTGCCTGGAGGGATTATCGAACCAGGACAGATACGCAGTATTTT.

CDR3 region: CASSLGGLEQYF. CDR3 in DNA: TGTGCCAGCAGTTTAGGCGGGCTCGAGCAGTACTTC. This sequence joins TRBV27 and TRBJ2-7, with D maybe TRBD2 (5 bases). Germline CDR1 reads MNHEY; CDR2 reads SMNVEV (reference sequence). CDR3 length equals 12 residues. V was shortened by 2 bases and J by 6 bases, with 8 bases between the two germline ends.

This clone came up once. This rearrangement joins TRBV4-2 to TRBJ2-2, with 10 bases fitting TRBD1. Trimming took 3 bases from V and 7 from J; bases not matched to a gene: 5. The germline gives CDR1 LGHNA, CDR2 YNFKEQ. This CDR3 contains 15 residues. The CDR3 sequence: CASSQRQGADGELFF. The CDR3 DNA is TGTGCCAGCAGCCAGAGACAGGGGGCGGACGGGGAGCTGTTTTTT.

The chain recombines TRBV19 with TRBJ2-7; TRBD1 matches 7 bases. Germline loops: CDR1 LNHDA, CDR2 SQIVND (reference sequence). Trimming at V came to 5 bases and at J to 0 bases, leaving 7 bases not matched to a gene. The CDR3 contains 15 residues. CDR3 sequence (DNA): TGTGCCAGTAGTGAAGGGACAGCAAACTCCTACGAGCAGTACTTC. Protein sequence: CASSEGTANSYEQYF.

The chain employs TRBV16 and TRBJ1-1, with D perhaps TRBD1 (5 bases). Trimming cost V 2 bases and J 2 bases, with 12 bases left between them. The V gene's germline CDR1 is KGHSY and CDR2 FQNENV. The CDR3 loop spans 15 amino acids. The CDR3, as DNA: TGTGCCAGCAGCCAACCCAGCGGGGGAAACACTGAAGCTTTCTTT. Protein: CASSQPSGGNTEAFF.

The chain employs TRBV5-1 and TRBJ2-1; a weak D match, TRBD2 (6 bases). With 2 bases removed from V and 3 bases from J, the gap between germline ends came to 12 bases. The germline V gene has CDR1 SGHRS and CDR2 YFSETQ. The CDR3 length is 15 residues. The CDR3 DNA reads TGCGCCAGCAGCTTCGGAGGGTGGATCTACAATGAGCAGTTCTTC. Amino acids: CASSFGGWIYNEQFF.

The chain recombines TRBV9 with TRBJ2-7; 9 bases are a match to TRBD2. Trimming cost V 0 bases and J 2 bases; bases outside gene matches: 3. The CDR3 totals 15 residues. Germline V gene lookup returns CDR1 SGDLS and CDR2 YYNGEE. CDR3 sequence reads: CASSVGLAETYEQYF. As DNA, the CDR3 is TGTGCCAGCAGCGTAGGACTAGCGGAGACCTACGAGCAGTACTTC.

V is TRBV9 and J is TRBJ2-7; D is unresolved. In germline, CDR1 is SGDLS, CDR2 YYNGEE. The CDR3 has 15 residues. Trimming shortened V by 0 bases and J by 3 bases, and 13 bases separated the two germline ends. In DNA form, the CDR3 reads TGTGCCAGCAGCGTAGCGAATAGTTTTAGCTACGAGCAGTACTTC. Translation: CASSVANSFSYEQYF.

The chain has TRBV5-1 and TRBJ2-3, with a tentative D call TRBD2 (5 bases). Between the trimmed V and J ends, which lost 0 bases and 0 bases, there was a span of 17 bases. The CDR3 covers 18 residues. Per germline, CDR1 SGHRS and CDR2 YFSETQ. The CDR3 nucleotides read TGCGCCAGCAGCTTGGTCGAGGGATTCTACCTCAGCACAGATACGCAGTATTTT. This translates into CASSLVEGFYLSTDTQYF.